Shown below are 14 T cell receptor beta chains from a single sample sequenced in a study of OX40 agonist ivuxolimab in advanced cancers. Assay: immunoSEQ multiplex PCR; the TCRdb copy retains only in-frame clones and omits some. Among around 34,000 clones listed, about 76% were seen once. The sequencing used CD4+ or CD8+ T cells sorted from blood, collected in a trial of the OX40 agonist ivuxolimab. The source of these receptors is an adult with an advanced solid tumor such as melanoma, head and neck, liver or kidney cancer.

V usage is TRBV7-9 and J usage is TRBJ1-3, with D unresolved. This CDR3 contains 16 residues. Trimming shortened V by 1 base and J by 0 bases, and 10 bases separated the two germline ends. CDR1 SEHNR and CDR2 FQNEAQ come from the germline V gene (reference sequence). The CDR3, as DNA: TGTGCCAGCAGCTTAGAGATCTGGATCTCTGGAAACACCATATATTTT. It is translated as CASSLEIWISGNTIYF.

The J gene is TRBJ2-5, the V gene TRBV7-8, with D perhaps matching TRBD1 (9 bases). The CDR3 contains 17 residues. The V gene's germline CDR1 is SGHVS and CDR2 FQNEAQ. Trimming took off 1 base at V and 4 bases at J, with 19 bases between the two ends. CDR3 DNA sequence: TGTGCCAGCAGCTTAGATGGGGCGGGGGGACAGGGAGAGACCCAGTACTTC. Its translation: CASSLDGAGGQGETQYF.

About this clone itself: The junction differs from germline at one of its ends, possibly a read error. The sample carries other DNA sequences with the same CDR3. CDR3 amino acids: CASSVVSGGIDTQYF. The CDR3 coding sequence is TGCGCCAGCAGCGTAGTGTCGGGGGGCATCGATACGCAGTATTTT. The chain recombines TRBV9 with TRBJ2-3; D may be TRBD2 (7 bases). The germline V gene has CDR1 SGDLS and CDR2 YYNGEE. This CDR3 contains 15 residues.

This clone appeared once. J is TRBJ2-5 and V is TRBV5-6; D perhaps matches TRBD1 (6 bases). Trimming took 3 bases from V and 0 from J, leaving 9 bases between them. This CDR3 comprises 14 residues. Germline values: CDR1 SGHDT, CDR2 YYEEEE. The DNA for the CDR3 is TGTGCCAGCAGCTCTACAGGGTACCAAGAGACCCAGTACTTC. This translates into CASSSTGYQETQYF.

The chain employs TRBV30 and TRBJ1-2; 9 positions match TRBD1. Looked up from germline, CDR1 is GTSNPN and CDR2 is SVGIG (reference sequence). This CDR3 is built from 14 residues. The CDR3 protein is CALKRQGVNYGYTF. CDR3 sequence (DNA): TGTGCGCTGAAAAGACAGGGGGTGAACTATGGCTACACCTTC.

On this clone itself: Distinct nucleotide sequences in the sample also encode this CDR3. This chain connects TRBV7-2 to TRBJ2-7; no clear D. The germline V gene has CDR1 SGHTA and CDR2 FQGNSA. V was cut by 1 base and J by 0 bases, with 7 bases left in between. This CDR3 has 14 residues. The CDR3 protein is CASSLVRSSYEQYF. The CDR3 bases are TGTGCCAGCAGCTTAGTCAGGAGCTCCTACGAGCAGTACTTC.

The CDR3 spells CAISLSLGDEKLFF. The CDR3 region has the DNA TGTGCCATCAGCTTATCCTTGGGGGATGAAAAACTGTTTTTT. The chain joins TRBV10-3 to TRBJ1-4; D possibly corresponds to TRBD1 (5 bases). Germline loops: CDR1 ENHRY, CDR2 SYGVKD. V was cut by 6 bases and J by 6 bases, with 14 bases left in between. This CDR3 contains 14 residues.

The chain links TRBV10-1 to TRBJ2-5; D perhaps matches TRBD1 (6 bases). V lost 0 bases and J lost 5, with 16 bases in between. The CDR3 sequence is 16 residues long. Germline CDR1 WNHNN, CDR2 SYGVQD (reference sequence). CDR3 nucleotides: TGCGCCAGCAGTGAGTCCGGGACACTTAAGGGGGAGACCCAGTACTTC. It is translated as CASSESGTLKGETQYF.

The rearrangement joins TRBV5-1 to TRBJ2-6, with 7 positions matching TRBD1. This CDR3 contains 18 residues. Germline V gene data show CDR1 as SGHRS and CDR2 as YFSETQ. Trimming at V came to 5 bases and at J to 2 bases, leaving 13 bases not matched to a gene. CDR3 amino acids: CASSYSGTASAGANVLTF. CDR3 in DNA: TGCGCCAGCAGTTATTCCGGGACAGCCTCCGCTGGGGCCAACGTCCTGACTTTC.

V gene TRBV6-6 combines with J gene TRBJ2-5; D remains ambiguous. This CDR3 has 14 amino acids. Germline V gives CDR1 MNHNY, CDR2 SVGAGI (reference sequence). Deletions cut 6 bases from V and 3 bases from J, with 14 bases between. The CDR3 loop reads CASSSSAQEETQYF. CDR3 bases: TGTGCCAGCAGCTCCTCCGCTCAGGAAGAGACCCAGTACTTC.

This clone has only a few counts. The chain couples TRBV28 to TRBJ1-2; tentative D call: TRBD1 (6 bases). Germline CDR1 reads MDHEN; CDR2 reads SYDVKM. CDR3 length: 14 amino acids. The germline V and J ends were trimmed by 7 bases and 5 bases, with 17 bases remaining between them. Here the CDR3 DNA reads TGTGCCAGCATCGGTAGTGGGGGCGGGTATGGCTACACCTTC. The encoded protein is CASIGSGGGYGYTF.

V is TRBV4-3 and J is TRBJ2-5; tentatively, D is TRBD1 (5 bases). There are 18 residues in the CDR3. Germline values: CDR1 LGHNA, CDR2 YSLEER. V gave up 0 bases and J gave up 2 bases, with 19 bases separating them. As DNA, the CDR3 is TGCGCCAGCAGCCAAGATCCTATAGGTTGGACAATACAAGAGACCCAGTACTTC. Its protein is CASSQDPIGWTIQETQYF.

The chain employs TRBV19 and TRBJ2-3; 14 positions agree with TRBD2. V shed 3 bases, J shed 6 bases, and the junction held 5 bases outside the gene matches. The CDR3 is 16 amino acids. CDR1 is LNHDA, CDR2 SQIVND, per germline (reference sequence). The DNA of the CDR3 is TGTGCCAGTAGTATTCAGGGGACTAGCGGGGGCGATACGCAGTATTTT. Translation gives CASSIQGTSGGDTQYF.

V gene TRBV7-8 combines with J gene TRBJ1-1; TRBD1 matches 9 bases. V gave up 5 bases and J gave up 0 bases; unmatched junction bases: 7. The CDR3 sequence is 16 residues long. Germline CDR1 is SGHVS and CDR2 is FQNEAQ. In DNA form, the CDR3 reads TGTGCCAGCAGCCCGGGGGACAGGGTTTTGAACACTGAAGCTTTCTTT. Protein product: CASSPGDRVLNTEAFF.